This TCR beta chain was sequenced in a study of shared clonotypes between healthy human individuals. Germline values: CDR1 SGHTA, CDR2 FQGTGA. V was clipped by 1 base and J by 4 bases, with 13 bases between them. The CDR3 is 15 amino acids. Study-wide results and caveats: Sampling included only blood; tissue repertoires likely differ. The authors expected sequencing depth to affect clonotype sharing among donors. The study found about 5% of naive CD4 clonotypes shared across a few donors.

A remark on this clone: Its antigen is still unknown.

Each PCR replicate from the sorted subsets contained about 200 ng DNA, which is some 31,000 T cell genomes. The repertoire was sequenced with immunoSEQ multiplex PCR; TCRdb's copy has only in-frame clones and lacks some. The sample records some 1 million clones, around 76% being singletons. The chain couples TRBV7-3 to TRBJ2-5; D may be TRBD2 (7 bases). Input material: memory CD4+ T cells sorted from blood. Specified subset: CD45RA-negative fraction. This receptor was obtained from a man younger than 35 in good health. This CDR3 reads CASSLSAGARETQYF. For the CDR3, the DNA is TGTGCCAGCAGCTTAAGTGCGGGGGCCAGAGAGACCCAGTACTTC.